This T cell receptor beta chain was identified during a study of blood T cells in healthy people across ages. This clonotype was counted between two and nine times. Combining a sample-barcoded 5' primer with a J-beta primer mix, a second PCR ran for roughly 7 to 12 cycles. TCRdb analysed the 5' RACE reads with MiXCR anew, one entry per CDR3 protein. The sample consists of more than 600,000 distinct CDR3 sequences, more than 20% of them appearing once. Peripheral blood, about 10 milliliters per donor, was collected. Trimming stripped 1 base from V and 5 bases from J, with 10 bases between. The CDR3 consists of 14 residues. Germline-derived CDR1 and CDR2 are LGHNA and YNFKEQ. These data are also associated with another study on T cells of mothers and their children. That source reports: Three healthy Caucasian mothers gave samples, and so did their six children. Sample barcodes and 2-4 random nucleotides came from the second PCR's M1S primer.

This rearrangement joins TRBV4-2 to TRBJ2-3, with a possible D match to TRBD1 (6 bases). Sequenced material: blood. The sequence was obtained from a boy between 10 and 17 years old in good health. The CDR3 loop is CASSQVAGEDTQYF. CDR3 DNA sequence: TGTGCCAGCAGCCAAGTGGCAGGGGAAGATACGCAGTATTTT.